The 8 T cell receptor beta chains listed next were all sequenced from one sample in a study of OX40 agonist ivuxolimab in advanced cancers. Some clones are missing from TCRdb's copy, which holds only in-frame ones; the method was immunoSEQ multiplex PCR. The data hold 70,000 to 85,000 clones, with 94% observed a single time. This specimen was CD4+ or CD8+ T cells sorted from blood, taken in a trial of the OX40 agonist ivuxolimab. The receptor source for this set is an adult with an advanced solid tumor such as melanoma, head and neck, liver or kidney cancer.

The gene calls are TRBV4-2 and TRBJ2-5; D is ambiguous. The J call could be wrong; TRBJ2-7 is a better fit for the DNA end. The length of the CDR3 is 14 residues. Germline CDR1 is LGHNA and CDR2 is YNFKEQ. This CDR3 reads CASSQEYSVYEQYF. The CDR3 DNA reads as TGTGCCAGCAGCCAGGAATATAGTGTCTACGAGCAGTACTTC.

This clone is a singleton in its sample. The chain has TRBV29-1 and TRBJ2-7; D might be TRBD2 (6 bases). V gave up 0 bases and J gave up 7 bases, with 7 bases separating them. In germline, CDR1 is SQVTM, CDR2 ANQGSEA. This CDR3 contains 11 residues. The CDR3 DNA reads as TGCAGCGTTGAAGACCGGGGGGAGCAGTACTTC. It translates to CSVEDRGEQYF.

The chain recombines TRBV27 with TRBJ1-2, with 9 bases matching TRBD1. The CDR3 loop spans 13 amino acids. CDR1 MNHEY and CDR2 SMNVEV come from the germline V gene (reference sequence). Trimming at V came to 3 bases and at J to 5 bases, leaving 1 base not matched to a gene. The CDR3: CASSLGTGYGYTF. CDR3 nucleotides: TGTGCCAGCAGTTTGGGGACAGGGTATGGCTACACCTTC.

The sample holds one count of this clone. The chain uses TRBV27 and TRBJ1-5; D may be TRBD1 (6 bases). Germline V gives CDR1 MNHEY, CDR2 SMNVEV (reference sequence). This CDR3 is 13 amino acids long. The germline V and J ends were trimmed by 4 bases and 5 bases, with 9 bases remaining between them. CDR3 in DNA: TGTGCCAGCAGTTGGGCAGGGGATCAGCCCCAGCATTTT. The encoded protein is CASSWAGDQPQHF.

CDR3: CATSRDRTGWEKLFF. The DNA for the CDR3 is TGTGCCACCAGCAGAGACCGGACAGGGTGGGAAAAACTGTTTTTT. The chain carries TRBV15 and TRBJ1-4; 8 bases are shared with TRBD1. The CDR3 has 15 amino acids. With 0 bases clipped from V and 8 bases from J, the junction kept 5 bases outside the gene matches. From germline, CDR1 is LNHNV and CDR2 YYDKDF (reference sequence).

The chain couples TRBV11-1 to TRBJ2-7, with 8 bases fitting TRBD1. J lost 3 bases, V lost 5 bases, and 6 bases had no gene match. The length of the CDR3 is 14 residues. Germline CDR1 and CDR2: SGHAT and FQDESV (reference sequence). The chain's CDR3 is CASSTNRGNYEQYF. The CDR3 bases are TGTGCCAGCAGCACTAACAGGGGGAACTACGAGCAGTACTTC.

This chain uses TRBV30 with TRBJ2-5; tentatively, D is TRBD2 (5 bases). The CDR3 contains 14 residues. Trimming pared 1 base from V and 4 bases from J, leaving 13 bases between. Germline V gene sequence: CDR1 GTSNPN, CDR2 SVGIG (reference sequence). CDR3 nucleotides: TGTGCCTGGAGTGGAGGACTGGGTTTAGAGACCCAGTACTTC. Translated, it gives CAWSGGLGLETQYF.

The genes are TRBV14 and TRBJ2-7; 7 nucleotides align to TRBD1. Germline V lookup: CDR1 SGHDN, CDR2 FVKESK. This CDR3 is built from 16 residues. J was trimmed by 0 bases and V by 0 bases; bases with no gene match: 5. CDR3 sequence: CASSQDQGESSYEQYF. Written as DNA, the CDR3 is TGTGCCAGCAGCCAAGATCAGGGGGAGAGCTCCTACGAGCAGTACTTC.